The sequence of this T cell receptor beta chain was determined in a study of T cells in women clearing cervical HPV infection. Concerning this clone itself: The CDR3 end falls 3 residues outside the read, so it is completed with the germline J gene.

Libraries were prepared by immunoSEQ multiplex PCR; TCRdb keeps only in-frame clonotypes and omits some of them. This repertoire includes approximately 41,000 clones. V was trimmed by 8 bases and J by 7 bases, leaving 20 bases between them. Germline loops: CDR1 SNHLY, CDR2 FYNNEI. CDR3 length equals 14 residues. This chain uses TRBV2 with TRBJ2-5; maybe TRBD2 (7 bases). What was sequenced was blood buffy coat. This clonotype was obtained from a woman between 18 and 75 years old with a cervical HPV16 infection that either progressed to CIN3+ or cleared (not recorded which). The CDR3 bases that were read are TGTGCCAGCGAACCGGTCGGGGGGCGGGGGACC. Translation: CASEPVGGRGT. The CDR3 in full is CASEPVGGRGTQYF.